The entry below describes one TCR beta chain. The antigen is not known. This specimen comes from a study of cytomegalovirus exposure and HLA in healthy donors. Study-wide results and limits: The majority of TCR sequences were rare, yet some public TCRs appeared in many donors.

Some clones are missing from TCRdb's copy, which holds only in-frame ones; the method was immunoSEQ multiplex PCR. The table lists about 170,000 clones, around 85% of them singletons. Germline V gene lookup returns CDR1 SGHNT and CDR2 YYREEE (reference sequence). The CDR3 contains 12 residues. Trimming left V 4 bases short and J 12 bases short, with 17 bases between. The material sequenced was PBMCs. This clonotype was sampled from a woman in her 30s in good health and CMV-seronegative. The J gene is TRBJ2-7, the V gene TRBV5-4; D is unclear. CDR3 bases: TGTGCCAGCAGCCCTAAGACGGGTTTGGTGTACTTC. Amino acid sequence: CASSPKTGLVYF.